Shown below are 25 T cell receptor beta chains from a single sample sequenced in a study of CD8+ T cells in alopecia areata. Treatment noted: oral pan-JAK inhibitor, 5-10 mg twice daily. Reverse transcribed after extraction, RNA yielded cDNA as the sequencing template. TCRdb's copy holds only in-frame clones and misses some; the assay was immunoSEQ multiplex PCR. The sample lists about 190,000 clones; 45% to 65% were seen once. This material consisted of CD4+ T cells sorted from blood, taken at week 4, from a patient treated with tofacitinib. The receptors derive from a human donor with alopecia areata.

The chain recombines TRBV2 with TRBJ2-3; D not certain. V was clipped by 2 bases and J by 1 base, with 4 bases between them. CDR3 length: 13 residues. The germline V gene has CDR1 SNHLY and CDR2 FYNNEI. The CDR3, as DNA: TGTGCCAGCAGTGAACTCGGCACAGATACGCAGTATTTT. Residues: CASSELGTDTQYF.

This chain joins TRBV5-1 and TRBJ2-5; D is possibly TRBD1 (5 bases). V was pared by 5 bases and J by 6 bases, with 14 bases between. Germline loops: CDR1 SGHRS, CDR2 YFSETQ. CDR3 length equals 13 residues. CDR3 nucleotide sequence: TGCGCCAGCAGTCCGAACTCAGGGAAGACCCAGTACTTC. Translating gives CASSPNSGKTQYF. The variable domain in full, with the rest retrieved from reference TRBV5-1 and TRBJ2-5, is KAGVTQTPRYLIKTRGQQVTLSCSPISGHRSVSWYQQTPGQGLQFLFEYFSETQRNKGNFPGRFSGRQFSNSRSEMNVSTLELGDSALYLCASSPNSGKTQYFGPGTRLLVL.

This chain connects TRBV5-1 to TRBJ2-2; 13 nucleotides align to TRBD2. Germline CDR1 is SGHRS and CDR2 is YFSETQ. J lost 6 bases, V lost 5 bases, and 4 bases had no gene match. The CDR3 consists of 15 residues. The CDR3 DNA reads as TGCGCCAGCAGTTTACTAGCGGGAGGGCCCGGGGAGCTGTTTTTT. This codes for CASSLLAGGPGELFF.

The chain carries TRBV27 and TRBJ1-1; possibly TRBD1 for D (5 bases). CDR1 is MNHEY and CDR2 is SMNVEV in the germline V gene (reference sequence). The CDR3 extends over 11 amino acids. V was clipped by 3 bases and J by 10 bases, with 9 bases between them. CDR3 in DNA: TGTGCCAGCAGTTTCAGGGATCGAGCTTTCTTT. Encoded protein: CASSFRDRAFF.

The DNA of the CDR3 is TGTGCCGGGACGGCGGGGGGAGAAAAACTGTTTTTT. As protein: CAGTAGGEKLFF. The chain has TRBV30 and TRBJ1-4; weak D call: TRBD1 (5 bases). V lost 8 bases to trimming and J lost 8 bases, with 15 bases between them. Germline CDR1 is GTSNPN and CDR2 is SVGIG (reference sequence). This CDR3 is 12 amino acids long.

The rearrangement links TRBV10-3 to TRBJ2-2; 11 positions agree with TRBD2. This CDR3 region has 17 residues. V shed 3 bases, J shed 0 bases, and the junction held 3 bases outside the gene matches. Germline CDR1 ENHRY, CDR2 SYGVKD. CDR3 nucleotides: TGTGCCATCAGTGACTTTAGCGGGAGGGCGAACACCGGGGAGCTGTTTTTT. Protein product: CAISDFSGRANTGELFF.

The chain has TRBV30 and TRBJ1-5; a possible D gene is TRBD1 (5 bases). This CDR3 is built from 13 residues. V lost 2 bases to trimming and J lost 5 bases, with 10 bases between them. Germline V gives CDR1 GTSNPN, CDR2 SVGIG (reference sequence). CDR3 nucleotides: TGTGCCTGGAGTCCGGGGGGGGATCAGCCCCAGCATTTT. This encodes CAWSPGGDQPQHF. The full variable domain, with the rest looked up from reference TRBV30 and TRBJ1-5, is SQTIHQWPATLVQPVGSPLSLECTVEGTSNPNLYWYRQAAGRGLQLLFYSVGIGQISSEVPQNLSASRPQDRQFILSSKKLLLSDSGFYLCAWSPGGDQPQHFGDGTRLSIL.

This clone has only a few counts. The chain carries TRBV4-3 and TRBJ2-3, with TRBD2 identical over 7 bases. CDR3 length equals 16 residues. Germline assignment: CDR1 LGHNA and CDR2 YSLEER. With 1 base clipped from V and 3 bases from J, the junction kept 7 bases outside the gene matches. For the CDR3, the DNA is TGCGCCAGCAGCCAAGGTGCGGGGGTCATTACAGATACGCAGTATTTT. Translating it yields CASSQGAGVITDTQYF.

J is TRBJ2-7 and V is TRBV29-1, with 12 bases aligning to TRBD1. CDR1 SQVTM and CDR2 ANQGSEA come from the germline V gene. The CDR3 is 14 residues long. Trimming removed 6 bases from V and 3 bases from J; junction bases left unmatched: 6. CDR3 nucleotide sequence: TGCAGCGTGGAGGGACAGGGGGCGAGCTACGAGCAGTACTTC. Amino acid sequence: CSVEGQGASYEQYF.

The J gene is TRBJ2-7, the V gene TRBV19; no definite D call. This CDR3 region has 12 residues. Trimming stripped 3 bases from V and 3 bases from J, with 6 bases between. In germline, CDR1 is LNHDA, CDR2 SQIVND (reference sequence). The DNA for the CDR3 is TGTGCCAGTAGTATCGGCAGCTACGAGCAGTACTTC. Translated: CASSIGSYEQYF.

J is TRBJ1-2 and V is TRBV29-1; no clear D gene. The CDR3 length is 11 residues. Trimming shortened V by 4 bases and J by 3 bases, and 6 bases separated the two germline ends. Germline lookup yields CDR1 SQVTM and CDR2 ANQGSEA. CDR3: CSVGRDYGYTF. The CDR3 DNA is TGCAGCGTTGGCAGAGACTATGGCTACACCTTC.

This sequence joins TRBV2 and TRBJ1-4; 7 bases map to TRBD1. CDR3 size: 14 residues. Trimming at V came to 1 base and at J to 6 bases, leaving 2 bases not matched to a gene. Germline CDR1 reads SNHLY; CDR2 reads FYNNEI. CDR3 sequence (DNA): TGTGCCAGCAGTGAAGACAGGGGAGATGAAAAACTGTTTTTT. Residues: CASSEDRGDEKLFF.

Turning to this clone: The junction shows a germline mismatch at one end, possibly a read error. The chain couples TRBV7-7 to TRBJ2-5; D is undetermined. Germline CDR1 SSHAT, CDR2 FNYEAQ (reference sequence). The CDR3 has 13 residues. CDR3 sequence: CASSSTRVETQYF. The CDR3 nucleotides are TGTGCTAGCAGCTCGACACGGGTGGAGACCCAGTACTTC.

The V call is TRBV11-2, the J call TRBJ2-1; D not resolved. The length of the CDR3 is 15 residues. The germline V and J ends were trimmed by 5 bases and 0 bases, with 11 bases remaining between them. In germline, CDR1 is SGHAT, CDR2 FQNNGV. The CDR3 nucleotides are TGTGCCAGCAGCGTATACTCGAGCTCCTACAATGAGCAGTTCTTC. This sequence encodes CASSVYSSSYNEQFF.

In DNA, the CDR3 is TGCGCCAGCAGCCCCCCCGGGGGCGTGGGGGCGAACATTCAGTACTTC. Its translation is CASSPPGGVGANIQYF. The chain joins TRBV5-1 to TRBJ2-4; D possibly matches TRBD1 or TRBD2 (6 bases each). Germline CDR1 is SGHRS and CDR2 is YFSETQ. The CDR3 runs to 16 residues. V lost 4 bases and J 7 bases, leaving 21 bases between the germline ends.

In its sample, this clone was seen a few times. V is TRBV30 and J is TRBJ1-5; D uncertain. This CDR3 has 13 residues. Trimming removed 0 bases from V and 4 bases from J, with 7 bases in between. CDR1 and CDR2 from the germline V gene are GTSNPN and SVGIG (reference sequence). Here the CDR3 DNA reads TGTGCCTGGAGTGTCCGAGTGAATCAGCCCCAGCATTTT. Residues: CAWSVRVNQPQHF.

This chain uses TRBV25-1 with TRBJ2-2; the match to TRBD2 covers 9 bases. The CDR3 runs 18 residues. Germline CDR1 reads MGHDK; CDR2 reads SYGVNS. V shed 1 base, J shed 4 bases, and the junction held 10 bases outside the gene matches. The CDR3 region is CASSELAILAGLTGELFF. DNA of the CDR3: TGTGCCAGCAGTGAATTGGCCATACTAGCGGGCCTCACCGGGGAGCTGTTTTTT.

The chain uses TRBV14 and TRBJ2-1; 11 nucleotides agree with TRBD2. CDR1 and CDR2 (germline): SGHDN, FVKESK. The CDR3 consists of 16 residues. V shed 0 bases, J shed 3 bases, and the junction held 1 base outside the gene matches. Written as DNA, the CDR3 is TGTGCCAGCAGCCAAGAGACTAGCGGGAACTACAATGAGCAGTTCTTC. This sequence encodes CASSQETSGNYNEQFF. Together with reference TRBV14 and TRBJ2-1, the CDR3 gives the full variable domain: EAGVTQFPSHSVIEKGQTVTLRCDPISGHDNLYWYRRVMGKEIKFLLHFVKESKQDESGMPNNRFLAERTGGTYSTLKVQPAELEDSGVYFCASSQETSGNYNEQFFGPGTRLTVL.

This clone showed up just once. The V and J genes are TRBV29-1 and TRBJ2-1; 9 bases line up with TRBD1. CDR3 length: 15 residues. V trimming: 2 bases; J trimming: 4 bases; junction bases outside the gene matches: 6. Germline CDR1 and CDR2: SQVTM and ANQGSEA. CDR3 sequence: CSVEMRGTGYNEQFF. Written as DNA, the CDR3 is TGCAGCGTTGAAATGAGGGGGACAGGGTACAATGAGCAGTTCTTC.

The gene calls are TRBV29-1 and TRBJ1-4; 7 positions match TRBD1. The germline CDR1 and CDR2 sequences are SQVTM and ANQGSEA. The CDR3 has 16 amino acids. Trimming took 8 bases from V and 0 from J; bases not matched to a gene: 12. The DNA for the CDR3 is TGCAGCACAACATTGGGACAGCCTTCAACTAATGAAAAACTGTTTTTT. This sequence encodes CSTTLGQPSTNEKLFF.

The chain's CDR3 is CASSKARGPLLNSKNIQYF. CDR3 in DNA: TGTGCCAGCAGCAAAGCCAGGGGCCCCCTCCTTAATTCCAAAAACATTCAGTACTTC. This rearrangement joins TRBV21-1 to TRBJ2-4; the table assigns TRBD1, which was not confirmed against the DNA. TRBV21-1 is described as a pseudogene. CDR3 length: 19 residues.

The chain joins TRBV10-2 to TRBJ2-2; D remains ambiguous. Germline assignment: CDR1 WSHSY and CDR2 SAAADI. Trimming left V 2 bases short and J 2 bases short, with 0 bases between. The CDR3 has 12 amino acids. The chain's CDR3 is CASSENTGELFF. As DNA, the CDR3 is TGCGCCAGCAGTGAGAACACCGGGGAGCTGTTTTTT.

This clone was found a few times. The chain recombines TRBV30 with TRBJ1-5; 7 positions agree with TRBD1. This CDR3 contains 15 residues. The V and J ends lost 0 bases and 2 bases, in that order; junction bases with no gene match: 4. From germline, CDR1 is GTSNPN and CDR2 SVGIG (reference sequence). The CDR3 spells CAWSVPGGGNQPQHF. The CDR3 region has the DNA TGTGCCTGGAGTGTACCAGGGGGAGGCAATCAGCCCCAGCATTTT.

The V gene is TRBV19, the J gene TRBJ1-2, with unresolved D. Germline V gives CDR1 LNHDA, CDR2 SQIVND (reference sequence). The CDR3 contains 13 residues. Trimming took 7 bases from V and 4 from J, leaving 13 bases between them. The CDR3, as DNA: TGTGCCAGTACCCCCTCCGGGATCTATGGCTACACCTTC. It is translated as CASTPSGIYGYTF. The variable domain in full, completed from reference TRBV19 and TRBJ1-2, reads DGGITQSPKYLFRKEGQNVTLSCEQNLNHDAMYWYRQDPGQGLRLIYYSQIVNDFQKGDIAEGYSVSREKKESFPLTVTSAQKNPTAFYLCASTPSGIYGYTFGSGTRLTVV.

This rearrangement joins TRBV7-2 to TRBJ2-1, with D maybe TRBD1 (6 bases). This CDR3 has 14 residues. Per the germline V gene, CDR1 is SGHTA and CDR2 is FQGNSA. V shed 2 bases and J shed 7 bases, with 12 bases lying between them. This chain's CDR3 is CASSLWTVSNEQFF. In nucleotides, the CDR3 is TGTGCCAGCAGCTTATGGACAGTTTCGAATGAGCAGTTCTTC.